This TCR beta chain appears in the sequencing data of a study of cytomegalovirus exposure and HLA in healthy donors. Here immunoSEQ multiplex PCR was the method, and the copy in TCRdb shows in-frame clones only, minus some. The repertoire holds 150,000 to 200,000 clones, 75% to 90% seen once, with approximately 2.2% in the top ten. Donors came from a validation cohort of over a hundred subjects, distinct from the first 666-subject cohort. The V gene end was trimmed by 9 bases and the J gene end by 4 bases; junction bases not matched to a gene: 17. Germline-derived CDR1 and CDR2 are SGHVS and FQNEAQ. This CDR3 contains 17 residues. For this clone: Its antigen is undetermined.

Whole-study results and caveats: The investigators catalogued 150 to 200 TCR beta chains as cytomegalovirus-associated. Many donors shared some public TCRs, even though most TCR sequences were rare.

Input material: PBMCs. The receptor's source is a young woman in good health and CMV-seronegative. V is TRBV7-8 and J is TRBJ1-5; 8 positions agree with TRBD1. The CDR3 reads CASIRAAWDRLNQPQHF. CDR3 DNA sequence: TGTGCCAGTATTCGGGCCGCTTGGGACAGGCTAAATCAGCCCCAGCATTTT.